These T cell receptor beta chains were read from a single sample in a study of monozygotic twins with inflammatory bowel disease. Using the 5' RACE reads, TCRdb records one entry per CDR3 protein without DNA. In all, the sample yields approximately 210,000 distinct CDR3 sequences. The sequencing sample was made of blood. Source of these receptors: a human donor with ulcerative colitis or Crohn's disease, or a healthy co-twin of an affected twin (not recorded which). Each CDR3 is given with its conserved first and last residue.

j_call v_call cdr3_aa
TRBJ1-2 TRBV2 CATLKTDYGYTF
TRBJ2-2 TRBV7-2 CASSFRQNTGELFF
TRBJ2-4 TRBV2 CASSEGVSVFTRANIQYF
TRBJ2-2 TRBV9 CASSVTGELFF
TRBJ1-3 TRBV7-9 CASSLAPQSSGNTIYF
TRBJ1-5 TRBV19 CASSIAGGPQPQHF
TRBJ2-2 TRBV7-9 CASSSLRGRNTGELFF
TRBJ2-6 TRBV10-3 CATGPFGGSSGANVLTF
TRBJ1-1 TRBV6-1 CASTRQGSVTEAFF
TRBJ1-4 TRBV5-5 CASSSGLSNEKLFF
TRBJ2-1 TRBV5-1 CASSLEGGLYNEQFF
TRBJ2-1 TRBV6-5 CASSSVAGYYNEQFF
TRBJ1-6 TRBV7-9 CASRQDSGSPLHF
TRBJ1-5 TRBV12-3/TRBV12-4 CASSLQLGISNQPQHF
TRBJ2-1 TRBV7-7 CASSLDGGASYNEQFF
TRBJ1-2 TRBV7-2 CASSPGWLANYGYTF
TRBJ2-1 TRBV6-2/TRBV6-3 CASIPGQGAYNEQFF
TRBJ2-1 TRBV20-1 CSARGGLNEQFF
TRBJ2-3 TRBV12-3/TRBV12-4 CASSLEDSLTDTQYF
TRBJ1-4 TRBV30 CAWSAGTGVLITNEKLFF
TRBJ2-1 TRBV6-2/TRBV6-3 CASSYSLASGGYEQFF
TRBJ2-7 TRBV29-1 CSVERGGNEQYF
TRBJ1-6 TRBV12-3/TRBV12-4 CASTGQGGNSPLHF
TRBJ1-1 TRBV5-1 CASSESTMNTEAFF
TRBJ2-1 TRBV24-1 CATSDWGGSGDNEQFF
TRBJ2-5 TRBV11-2 CASSMGLAGVLQETQYF
TRBJ1-2 TRBV5-6 CASSHGRTSPNGYTF